Below are 25 T cell receptor beta chains sequenced from a single sample in a study of cytomegalovirus exposure and HLA in healthy donors. The PCR was carried out with 60 Vbeta primers and 13 Jbeta primers. Clones were read by immunoSEQ multiplex PCR, and TCRdb kept only the in-frame ones, dropping some. The repertoire has 90,000 to 120,000 clones, around 80% of them found once; the top ten carry 1.5% to 2%. Sequenced: PBMCs. The source of these receptors is a woman aged 35 to 49 in good health and CMV-seronegative.

The CDR3 reads CASSLPLAGATEQFF. In DNA form, the CDR3 reads TGCGCCAGCAGCTTACCTCTAGCGGGGGCGACTGAGCAGTTCTTC. The chain is built from TRBV5-1 and TRBJ2-1; 10 positions agree with TRBD2. Germline V CDR1 and CDR2: SGHRS, YFSETQ. CDR3 length: 15 residues. Germline trimming cut 2 bases from V and 9 bases from J; bases unmatched to any gene: 8.

This clone was recorded a few times. The chain recombines TRBV6-5 with TRBJ2-7; weak D call: TRBD2 (5 bases). The CDR3 spans 14 residues. Deletions cut 2 bases from V and 3 bases from J, with 11 bases between. CDR1 MNHEY and CDR2 SVGAGI come from the germline V gene. The CDR3 region has the DNA TGTGCCAGCAGTTACGTTGCGGGCAGCTACGAGCAGTACTTC. It codes for CASSYVAGSYEQYF.

The J gene is TRBJ2-2, the V gene TRBV7-9, with TRBD2 matching over 11 bases. Germline CDR1 SEHNR, CDR2 FQNEAQ (reference sequence). This CDR3 is 16 amino acids long. The V gene end was trimmed by 2 bases and the J gene end by 5 bases; junction bases not matched to a gene: 4. CDR3 protein: CASSLLAGGLTGELFF. In DNA form, the CDR3 reads TGTGCCAGCAGCTTACTAGCGGGAGGATTAACCGGGGAGCTGTTTTTT.

V usage is TRBV28 and J usage is TRBJ2-7; TRBD1 aligns across 7 bases. The V and J ends lost 6 bases and 4 bases, in that order; junction bases with no gene match: 12. The CDR3 runs to 15 residues. The germline V gene has CDR1 MDHEN and CDR2 SYDVKM. The CDR3 protein is CASSRPGRGMYEQYF. For the CDR3, the DNA is TGTGCCAGCAGCCGACCCGGCAGGGGGATGTACGAGCAGTACTTC. Together with reference TRBV28 and TRBJ2-7, the CDR3 gives the full variable domain: DVKVTQSSRYLVKRTGEKVFLECVQDMDHENMFWYRQDPGLGLRLIYFSYDVKMKEKGDIPEGYSVSREKKERFSLILESASTNQTSMYLCASSRPGRGMYEQYFGPGTRLTVT.

This clone was recorded once. The chain combines TRBV6-4 with TRBJ2-2, with 7 bases identical to TRBD1. V lost 5 bases and J lost 0; bases outside the gene matches: 6. This CDR3 comprises 16 residues. Per germline, CDR1 MRHNA and CDR2 SNTAGT. CDR3 loop: CASSPDRSSNTGELFF. CDR3 DNA: TGTGCCAGCAGTCCGGACAGGAGCTCGAACACCGGGGAGCTGTTTTTT.

This chain links TRBV11-2 with TRBJ1-2, with a tentative D call TRBD1 (5 bases). The germline CDR1 and CDR2 sequences are SGHAT and FQNNGV. This CDR3 region has 14 residues. V gave up 5 bases and J gave up 8 bases, with 18 bases separating them. CDR3 nucleotides: TGTGCCAGCAGCCCCGCCGGGACGGGAGACGGCTACACCTTC. Translation gives CASSPAGTGDGYTF. Filled out from reference TRBV11-2 and TRBJ1-2, the complete variable domain reads EAGVAQSPRYKIIEKRQSVAFWCNPISGHATLYWYQQILGQGPKLLIQFQNNGVVDDSQLPKDRFSAERLKGVDSTLKIQPAKLEDSAVYLCASSPAGTGDGYTFGSGTRLTVV.

The rearrangement links TRBV15 to TRBJ1-5; weak D call: TRBD1 (6 bases). Germline V lookup: CDR1 LNHNV, CDR2 YYDKDF (reference sequence). V lost 1 base and J 5 bases, leaving 12 bases between the germline ends. The CDR3 is 15 residues long. The CDR3 sequence is CATSRVAGQYQPQHF. DNA of the CDR3: TGTGCCACCAGCAGAGTCGCCGGACAGTATCAGCCCCAGCATTTT.

The chain recombines TRBV5-1 with TRBJ1-1; 9 bases line up with TRBD1. CDR3 size: 15 residues. The junction had 8 bases not matched to a gene; V was cut back by 2 bases and J by 6 bases. CDR1 is SGHRS and CDR2 is YFSETQ in the germline V gene. The CDR3 sequence is CASSFAGTGSSEAFF. Here the CDR3 DNA reads TGCGCCAGCAGCTTCGCCGGGACAGGGTCCTCTGAAGCTTTCTTT.

The chain couples TRBV11-3 to TRBJ2-7, with D hard to call. With 4 bases removed from V and 0 bases from J, the gap between germline ends came to 22 bases. The CDR3 is 18 amino acids. Per the germline V gene, CDR1 is SGHNT and CDR2 is YENEEA. CDR3 amino acids: CASSSALRGCLISYEQYF. CDR3 bases: TGTGCCAGCAGCTCCGCCCTGAGAGGTTGTCTGATCTCCTACGAGCAGTACTTC.

The gene calls are TRBV6-5 and TRBJ2-7; 7 bases agree with TRBD2. The germline gives CDR1 MNHEY, CDR2 SVGAGI. Trimming at V came to 2 bases and at J to 7 bases, leaving 11 bases not matched to a gene. There are 15 residues in the CDR3. CDR3 in DNA: TGTGCCAGCAGTTACGTCCCGGCGGGAGAGGGAGAGCAGTACTTC. Amino acids: CASSYVPAGEGEQYF.

The J gene is TRBJ2-1, the V gene TRBV6-6; maybe TRBD1 (5 bases). The CDR3 consists of 14 residues. Germline CDR1 and CDR2: MNHNY and SVGAGI (reference sequence). Trimming took 4 bases from V and 5 from J, leaving 12 bases between them. CDR3 sequence (DNA): TGTGCCAGCAGTTTAGGTCAGGGCCACAATGAGCAGTTCTTC. It is translated as CASSLGQGHNEQFF.

This clone was found a few times. This sequence joins TRBV21-1 and TRBJ2-1; the D segment call TRBD2 is taken from the table without a DNA check. TRBV21-1 is given as a pseudogene. The CDR3 length is 16 residues. The CDR3 DNA is TGTGCCAGCAGCATCTCGATATCGAGCTCCTACAATGAGCAGTTCTTC. Translation gives CASSISISSSYNEQFF.

In this sample, this clone turned up a few times. One end of the junction is discordant with germline, which a read error may explain. This chain links TRBV5-4 with TRBJ2-6; D possibly corresponds to TRBD2 (5 bases). Germline V gives CDR1 SGHNT, CDR2 YYREEE (reference sequence). There are 16 residues in the CDR3. In nucleotides, the CDR3 is TGCGCCAGCAGCCAAGACAAAGCGGCTGGGGCCAACGTCCTGACTTTC. Protein sequence: CASSQDKAAGANVLTF.

The chain links TRBV18 to TRBJ1-2, with D perhaps TRBD1 (6 bases). CDR1 and CDR2 (germline): KGHSH, LQKENI. Trimming took off 1 base at V and 4 bases at J, with 10 bases between the two ends. The CDR3 is 14 residues long. The DNA for the CDR3 is TGTGCCAGCTCACCACAAGGCAGGGGCTATGGCTACACCTTC. It is translated as CASSPQGRGYGYTF.

This chain links TRBV9 with TRBJ1-6, with D maybe TRBD1 (5 bases). The CDR3 has 14 residues. The germline CDR1 and CDR2 sequences are SGDLS and YYNGEE. With 2 bases removed from V and 5 bases from J, the gap between germline ends came to 8 bases. The CDR3, as DNA: TGTGCCAGCAGCGTCAGGGTGGATAATTCACCCCTCCACTTT. As protein: CASSVRVDNSPLHF.

This clone has just one count. V and J are TRBV9 and TRBJ2-1, with 11 bases aligning to TRBD2. J gave up 10 bases and V 3 bases, and 9 bases lay outside the gene matches. CDR1 is SGDLS, CDR2 YYNGEE, per germline. The CDR3 has 15 residues. DNA for the CDR3: TGTGCCAGCAGCGGGACTAGCGGGCAAGCAGGGGAGCAGTTCTTC. Its translation: CASSGTSGQAGEQFF. Based on the CDR3 plus reference TRBV9 and TRBJ2-1, the full variable domain is DSGVTQTPKHLITATGQRVTLRCSPRSGDLSVYWYQQSLDQGLQFLIQYYNGEERAKGNILERFSAQQFPDLHSELNLSSLELGDSALYFCASSGTSGQAGEQFFGPGTRLTVL.

The rearrangement uses TRBV7-3 and TRBJ2-1, with a tentative D call TRBD2 (6 bases). Germline V lookup: CDR1 SGHTA, CDR2 FQGTGA. The CDR3 is 15 amino acids. V dropped 2 bases and J dropped 4 bases, with 12 bases sitting between them. CDR3 residues: CASSLWASEYNEQFF. In DNA form, the CDR3 reads TGTGCCAGCAGCTTATGGGCTAGCGAGTACAATGAGCAGTTCTTC.

V and J are TRBV2 and TRBJ2-2, with TRBD2 matching over 11 bases. In germline, CDR1 is SNHLY, CDR2 FYNNEI. With V trimmed by 4 bases and J by 3 bases, 10 bases remained unmatched. The CDR3 length is 18 residues. The CDR3 DNA sequence: TGTGCCAGCAGTGTTCTAGCGGGAGGCTCGTGGGACACCGGGGAGCTGTTTTTT. Residues: CASSVLAGGSWDTGELFF.

This rearrangement joins TRBV19 to TRBJ2-4; 8 bases align to TRBD1. CDR3 length equals 16 residues. CDR1 and CDR2 from the germline V gene are LNHDA and SQIVND (reference sequence). V gave up 5 bases and J gave up 0 bases; unmatched junction bases: 6. This CDR3 reads CASSGDRGVAKNIQYF. The CDR3 bases are TGTGCCAGTAGTGGAGACAGGGGCGTAGCCAAAAACATTCAGTACTTC.

CDR3 protein: CASSQVGTSGGKGYEQYF. CDR3 nucleotide sequence: TGTGCCAGCAGCCAGGTCGGGACTAGCGGGGGCAAGGGATACGAGCAGTACTTC. The gene calls are TRBV5-6 and TRBJ2-7; 14 nucleotides match TRBD2. This CDR3 comprises 18 residues. Per the germline V gene, CDR1 is SGHDT and CDR2 is YYEEEE. V dropped 4 bases and J dropped 4; count of bases not matched to a gene: 13.

The chain employs TRBV6-5 and TRBJ1-4; D is perhaps TRBD1 (5 bases). Germline V gene lookup returns CDR1 MNHEY and CDR2 SVGAGI. This CDR3 is built from 13 residues. The ends were cut back, 6 bases at V and 8 bases at J, with 13 bases in the middle. The CDR3 region is CASSRTTREKLFF. The CDR3 nucleotides are TGTGCCAGCAGCAGGACAACAAGGGAAAAACTGTTTTTT.

V gene TRBV18 combines with J gene TRBJ2-7; 7 bases line up with TRBD1. Germline CDR1 KGHSH, CDR2 LQKENI. The J segment lost 4 bases and the V segment lost 5 bases, leaving 8 bases of the junction unmatched. CDR3 length: 14 amino acids. This chain's CDR3 is CASSSSTGRYEQYF. In nucleotides, the CDR3 is TGTGCCAGCTCATCTTCGACAGGGCGATACGAGCAGTACTTC.

The chain is built from TRBV27 and TRBJ2-2; TRBD1 matches at 10 bases. The J segment lost 6 bases and the V segment lost 1 base, leaving 8 bases of the junction unmatched. The CDR3 consists of 17 residues. Germline V gene sequence: CDR1 MNHEY, CDR2 SMNVEV (reference sequence). The DNA for the CDR3 is TGTGCCAGCAGTTTATATTCCGGGACAGGGGACGCCGGGGAGCTGTTTTTT. Amino acids: CASSLYSGTGDAGELFF.

This sequence joins TRBV5-4 and TRBJ2-7; D gene unclear. Trimming stripped 5 bases from V and 5 bases from J, with 11 bases between. The germline gives CDR1 SGHNT, CDR2 YYREEE (reference sequence). The CDR3 runs to 12 residues. CDR3 nucleotides: TGTGCCAGCAGTCCCGGGTTCAACGAGCAGTACTTC. Translating gives CASSPGFNEQYF.

The rearrangement joins TRBV19 to TRBJ2-1; maybe TRBD2 (6 bases). The V end lost 6 bases, the J end lost 0 bases, and 18 bases lay between the germline ends. Germline V gene data show CDR1 as LNHDA and CDR2 as SQIVND (reference sequence). This CDR3 region has 17 residues. CDR3 bases: TGTGCCAGTAGCCCCGTGGGGCGGGGCAGCTCCTACAATGAGCAGTTCTTC. Translating it yields CASSPVGRGSSYNEQFF.